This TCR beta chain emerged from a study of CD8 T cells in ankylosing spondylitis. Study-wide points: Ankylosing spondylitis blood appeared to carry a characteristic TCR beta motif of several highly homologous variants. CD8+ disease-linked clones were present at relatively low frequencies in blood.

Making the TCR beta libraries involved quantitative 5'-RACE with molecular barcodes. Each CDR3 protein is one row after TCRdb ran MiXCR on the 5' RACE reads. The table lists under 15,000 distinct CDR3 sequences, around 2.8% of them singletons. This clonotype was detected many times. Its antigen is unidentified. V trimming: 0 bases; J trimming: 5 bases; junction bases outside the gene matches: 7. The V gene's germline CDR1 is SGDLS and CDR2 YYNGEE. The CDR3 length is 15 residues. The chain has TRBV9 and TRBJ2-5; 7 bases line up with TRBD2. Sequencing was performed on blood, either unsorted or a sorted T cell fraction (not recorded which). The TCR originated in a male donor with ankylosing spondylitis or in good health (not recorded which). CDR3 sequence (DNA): TGTGCCAGCAGCGTAGACGGTCGGGAGGTGGAGACCCAGTACTTC. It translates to CASSVDGREVETQYF.